A single sample gave rise to the 16 T cell receptor beta chains below, sequenced in a study of identical twins. TCRdb reanalysed the 5' RACE reads using MiXCR and keeps one entry per CDR3 protein. The sample carries 600,000 to 700,000 distinct CDR3 sequences, approximately 21% recorded once. These records were also assigned to another study, of T cells expressing NK-cell markers.

The sample consisted of PBMCs. These receptors all come from a woman under 30 in good health.

The chain carries TRBV7-2 and TRBJ2-3; maybe TRBD2 (5 bases). CDR3 length: 16 residues. V lost 3 bases and J lost 2, with 15 bases in between. CDR1 and CDR2 from the germline V gene are SGHTA and FQGNSA. CDR3: CASSFFGLVFTDTQYF. The CDR3 DNA reads as TGTGCCAGCAGCTTCTTCGGACTCGTCTTCACAGATACGCAGTATTTT.

This clonotype was picked up many times. The rearrangement links TRBV20-1 to TRBJ2-7; D perhaps matches TRBD1 (6 bases). This CDR3 is built from 14 residues. The V end was cut by 5 bases, the J end by 0 bases, with 14 bases between. Germline V gene lookup returns CDR1 DFQATT and CDR2 SNEGSKA (reference sequence). CDR3 protein: CSALGTLDSYEQYF. The CDR3, as DNA: TGCAGTGCTCTCGGGACACTAGACTCCTACGAGCAGTACTTC.

In this sample, this clonotype turned up many times. The chain carries TRBV29-1 and TRBJ1-2; D unresolved. CDR1 and CDR2 (germline): SQVTM, ANQGSEA. Trimming cost V 0 bases and J 6 bases, with 5 bases left between them. This CDR3 comprises 11 residues. The chain's CDR3 is CSVEDLNGYTF. CDR3 coding DNA: TGCAGCGTTGAAGATCTGAATGGCTACACCTTC. Together with reference TRBV29-1 and TRBJ1-2, the CDR3 gives the full variable domain: SAVISQKPSRDICQRGTSLTIQCQVDSQVTMMFWYRQQPGQSLTLIATANQGSEATYESGFVIDKFPISRPNLTFSTLTVSNMSPEDSSIYLCSVEDLNGYTFGSGTRLTVV.

J is TRBJ2-1 and V is TRBV2; D may correspond to TRBD1 or TRBD2 (5 bases each). This CDR3 spans 12 amino acids. Germline assignment: CDR1 SNHLY and CDR2 FYNNEI. V shed 2 bases and J shed 15 bases, with 14 bases lying between them. CDR3 DNA: TGTGCCAGCAGTGAAAGGGGACCGGATCCGTTCTTC. Translation gives CASSERGPDPFF.

This clonotype was observed a few times. The chain combines TRBV5-6 with TRBJ2-7; a possible D gene is TRBD2 (5 bases). V was pared by 7 bases and J by 2 bases, with 10 bases between. Germline loops: CDR1 SGHDT, CDR2 YYEEEE. CDR3 length equals 12 residues. CDR3 residues: CASALRAYEQYF. Here the CDR3 DNA reads TGTGCCAGCGCACTGAGGGCCTACGAGCAGTACTTC.

The V gene is TRBV30, the J gene TRBJ2-7, with D perhaps matching TRBD2 (5 bases). Trimming took 2 bases from V and 3 from J, leaving 8 bases between them. Germline V gene data show CDR1 as GTSNPN and CDR2 as SVGIG (reference sequence). This CDR3 region has 12 residues. CDR3 nucleotides: TGTGCCTGGAGTTCAGACTACTACGAGCAGTACTTC. This encodes CAWSSDYYEQYF.

The chain joins TRBV11-2 to TRBJ2-1; D not resolved. The ends were cut back, 1 base at V and 5 bases at J, with 12 bases in the middle. Germline V lookup: CDR1 SGHAT, CDR2 FQNNGV. The CDR3 loop spans 15 amino acids. The CDR3 bases are TGTGCCAGCAGCTTAGGAAGTTACGTTAACAATGAGCAGTTCTTC. Encoded protein: CASSLGSYVNNEQFF.

This clonotype was seen a few times. The chain employs TRBV6-6 and TRBJ2-3; the D is unclear. The CDR3 has 13 amino acids. The germline gives CDR1 MNHNY, CDR2 SVGAGI (reference sequence). Trimming pared 2 bases from V and 2 bases from J, leaving 5 bases between. In DNA, the CDR3 is TGTGCCAGCAGTTACATAGCCACAGATACGCAGTATTTT. Protein product: CASSYIATDTQYF.

This clonotype was detected a few times. V and J are TRBV6-1 and TRBJ1-1, with 8 nucleotides matching TRBD1. Germline CDR1 is MNHNS and CDR2 is SASEGT. The CDR3 spans 14 residues. With V trimmed by 7 bases and J by 1 base, 5 bases remained unmatched. The CDR3, as DNA: TGTGCCAGCACCCGAGGGACAGGGAACACTGAAGCTTTCTTT. Amino acid sequence: CASTRGTGNTEAFF.

This clonotype has a handful of counts. The rearrangement links TRBV20-1 to TRBJ2-3, with 9 bases fitting TRBD1. Germline CDR1 reads DFQATT; CDR2 reads SNEGSKA (reference sequence). This CDR3 has 13 amino acids. V dropped 8 bases and J dropped 5; count of bases not matched to a gene: 8. The CDR3 nucleotides read TGCAGTCCTAACAGGGGGCGGCTAGATACGCAGTATTTT. Translation: CSPNRGRLDTQYF.

This clonotype was seen a few times. V and J are TRBV20-1 and TRBJ1-5; 10 nucleotides match TRBD1. The CDR3 covers 14 residues. Losses at the gene ends were 6 bases for V and 8 bases for J; bases not matched to a gene: 10. Germline lookup yields CDR1 DFQATT and CDR2 SNEGSKA (reference sequence). CDR3 in DNA: TGCAGTGCCTTAGCGGGACAGGGGAAGGAGCCCCAGCATTTT. It encodes CSALAGQGKEPQHF.

This clonotype was counted between two and nine times. The chain combines TRBV7-8 with TRBJ2-7; 7 nucleotides align to TRBD1. Per germline, CDR1 SGHVS and CDR2 FQNEAQ. The J segment lost 4 bases and the V segment lost 3 bases, leaving 6 bases of the junction unmatched. The CDR3 spans 14 residues. The CDR3 nucleotides read TGTGCCAGCAGCTTCGGACAGGACCGTTACGAGCAGTACTTC. The encoded protein is CASSFGQDRYEQYF.

The V gene is TRBV20-1, the J gene TRBJ2-3, with D possibly being TRBD1 (6 bases). Between the trimmed V and J ends, which lost 2 bases and 3 bases, there was a span of 18 bases. The CDR3 runs 16 residues. CDR1 DFQATT and CDR2 SNEGSKA come from the germline V gene (reference sequence). CDR3 nucleotides: TGCAGTGCTAGAAGGGGGATGACGCCTAGGACAGATACGCAGTATTTT. It is translated as CSARRGMTPRTDTQYF.

This clonotype was detected many times. The chain uses TRBV5-1 and TRBJ2-7; 7 bases align to TRBD1. J gave up 3 bases and V 1 base, and 7 bases lay outside the gene matches. The CDR3 runs to 15 residues. CDR1 is SGHRS, CDR2 YFSETQ, per germline. The CDR3: CASSLISTGFYEQYF. The DNA of the CDR3 is TGCGCCAGCAGCTTGATTTCGACAGGGTTCTACGAGCAGTACTTC.

The rearrangement joins TRBV20-1 to TRBJ2-1, with TRBD2 matching 8 bases. This CDR3 is built from 15 residues. V dropped 6 bases and J dropped 1; count of bases not matched to a gene: 8. Looked up from germline, CDR1 is DFQATT and CDR2 is SNEGSKA (reference sequence). The CDR3 loop is CSASGSPNSYNEQFF. In nucleotides, the CDR3 is TGCAGTGCGAGCGGGAGCCCCAATTCCTACAATGAGCAGTTCTTC.

In the case of this clonotype: Mismatch with germline at one junction end may stem from a read error. J is TRBJ2-1 and V is TRBV5-1; 12 nucleotides agree with TRBD2. The CDR3 runs to 15 residues. Germline CDR1 SGHRS, CDR2 YFSETQ. The CDR3 loop is CVSSATSGRRNEQFF. DNA for the CDR3: TGCGTCAGCAGCGCGACTAGCGGGAGAAGGAATGAGCAGTTCTTC.